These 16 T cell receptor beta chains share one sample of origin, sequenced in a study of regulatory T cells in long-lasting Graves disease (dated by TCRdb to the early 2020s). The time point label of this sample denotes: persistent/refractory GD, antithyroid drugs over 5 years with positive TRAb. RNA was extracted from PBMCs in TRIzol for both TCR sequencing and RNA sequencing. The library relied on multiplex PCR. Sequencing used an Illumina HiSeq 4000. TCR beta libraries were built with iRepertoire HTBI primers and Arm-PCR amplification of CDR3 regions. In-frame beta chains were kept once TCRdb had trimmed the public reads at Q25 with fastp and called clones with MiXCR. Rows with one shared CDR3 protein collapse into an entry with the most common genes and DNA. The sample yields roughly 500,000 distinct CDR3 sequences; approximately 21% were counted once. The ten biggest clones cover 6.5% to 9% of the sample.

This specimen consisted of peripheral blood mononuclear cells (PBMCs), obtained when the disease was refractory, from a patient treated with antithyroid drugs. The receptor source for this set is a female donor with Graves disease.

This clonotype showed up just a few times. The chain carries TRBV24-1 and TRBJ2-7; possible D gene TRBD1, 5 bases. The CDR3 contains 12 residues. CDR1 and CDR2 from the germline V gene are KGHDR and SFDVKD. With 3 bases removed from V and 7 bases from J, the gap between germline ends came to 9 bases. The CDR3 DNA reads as TGTGCCACCAGTGATCAGGGTAAGGAGCAGTACTTC. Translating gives CATSDQGKEQYF.

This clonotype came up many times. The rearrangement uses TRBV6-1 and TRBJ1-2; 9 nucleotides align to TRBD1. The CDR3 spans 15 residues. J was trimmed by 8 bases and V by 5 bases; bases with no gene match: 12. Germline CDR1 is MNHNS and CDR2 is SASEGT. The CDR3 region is CASSNRTGESYGYTF. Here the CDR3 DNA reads TGTGCCAGCAGTAACCGGACAGGGGAAAGCTACGGCTACACCTTC.

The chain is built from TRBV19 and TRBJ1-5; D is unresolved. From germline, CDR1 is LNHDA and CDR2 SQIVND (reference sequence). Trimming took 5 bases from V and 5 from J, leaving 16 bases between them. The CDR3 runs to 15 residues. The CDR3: CASSQWETSDQPQHF. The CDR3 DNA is TGTGCCAGTAGTCAGTGGGAGACCTCCGATCAGCCCCAGCATTTT.

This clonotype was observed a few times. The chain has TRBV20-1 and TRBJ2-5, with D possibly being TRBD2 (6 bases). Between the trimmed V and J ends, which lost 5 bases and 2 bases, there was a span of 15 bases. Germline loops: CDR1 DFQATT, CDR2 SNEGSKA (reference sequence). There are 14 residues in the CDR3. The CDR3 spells CSARPRDFQETQYF. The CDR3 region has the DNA TGCAGTGCTCGCCCCCGGGACTTTCAAGAGACCCAGTACTTC.

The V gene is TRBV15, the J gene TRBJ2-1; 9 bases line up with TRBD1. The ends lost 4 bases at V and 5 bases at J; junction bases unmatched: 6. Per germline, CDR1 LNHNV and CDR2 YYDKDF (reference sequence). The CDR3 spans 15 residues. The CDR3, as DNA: TGTGCCACCAGCATTGGGACAGGGTGGAACAATGAGCAGTTCTTC. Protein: CATSIGTGWNNEQFF. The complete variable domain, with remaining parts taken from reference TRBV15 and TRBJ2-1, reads DAMVIQNPRYQVTQFGKPVTLSCSQTLNHNVMYWYQQKSSQAPKLLFHYYDKDFNNEADTPDNFQSRRPNTSFCFLDIRSPGLGDTAMYLCATSIGTGWNNEQFFGPGTRLTVL.

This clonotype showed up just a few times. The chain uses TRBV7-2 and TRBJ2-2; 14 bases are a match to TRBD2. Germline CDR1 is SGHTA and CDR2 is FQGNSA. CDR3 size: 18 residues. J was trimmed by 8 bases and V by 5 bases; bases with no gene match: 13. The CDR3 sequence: CASSPKGSGLAGGGELFF. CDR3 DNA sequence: TGTGCCAGCAGCCCAAAAGGGTCCGGACTAGCGGGAGGTGGGGAGCTGTTTTTT.

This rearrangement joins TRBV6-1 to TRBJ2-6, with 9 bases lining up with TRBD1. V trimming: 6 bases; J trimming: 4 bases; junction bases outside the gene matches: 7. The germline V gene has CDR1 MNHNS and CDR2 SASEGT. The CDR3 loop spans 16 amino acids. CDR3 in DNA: TGTGCCAGCAGCAAACAGGGGGCGCCCGGGGCCAACGTCCTGACTTTC. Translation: CASSKQGAPGANVLTF.

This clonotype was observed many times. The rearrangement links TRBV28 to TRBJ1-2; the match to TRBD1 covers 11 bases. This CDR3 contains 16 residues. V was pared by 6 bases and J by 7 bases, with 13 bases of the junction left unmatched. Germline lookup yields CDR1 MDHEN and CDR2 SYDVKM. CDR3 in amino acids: CASSLNRGTGGPGYTF. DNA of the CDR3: TGTGCCAGCAGCTTAAATCGCGGGACAGGGGGTCCTGGCTACACCTTC.

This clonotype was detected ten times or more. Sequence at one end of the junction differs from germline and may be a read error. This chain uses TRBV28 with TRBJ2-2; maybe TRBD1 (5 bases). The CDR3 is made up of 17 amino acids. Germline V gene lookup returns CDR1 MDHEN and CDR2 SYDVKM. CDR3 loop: CASRLFTTSGSAGELFF. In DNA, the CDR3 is TGTGCCAGCAGATTATTTACGACCTCAGGGTCCGCCGGGGAGCTGTTTTTT.

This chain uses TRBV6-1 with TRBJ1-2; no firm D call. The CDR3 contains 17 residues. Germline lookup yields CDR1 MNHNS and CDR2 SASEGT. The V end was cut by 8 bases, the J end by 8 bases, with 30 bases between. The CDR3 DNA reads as TGTGCCAGCTTTTACGAACACGGTGAACCGAGCATAGGAGGCTACACCTTC. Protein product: CASFYEHGEPSIGGYTF.

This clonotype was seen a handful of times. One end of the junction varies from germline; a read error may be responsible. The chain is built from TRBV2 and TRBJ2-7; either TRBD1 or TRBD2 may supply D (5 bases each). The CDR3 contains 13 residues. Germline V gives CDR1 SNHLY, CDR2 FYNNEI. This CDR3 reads CASRAGTQDNPRF. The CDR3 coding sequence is TGTGCCAGCAGGGCTGGGACCCAGGATAATCCACGCTTC.

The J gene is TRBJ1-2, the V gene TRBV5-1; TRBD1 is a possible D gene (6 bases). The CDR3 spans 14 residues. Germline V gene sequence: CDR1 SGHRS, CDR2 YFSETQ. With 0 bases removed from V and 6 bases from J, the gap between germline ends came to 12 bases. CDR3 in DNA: TGCGCCAGCAGCTTGGTCGGGGGGGCCAATGGCTACACCTTC. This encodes CASSLVGGANGYTF.

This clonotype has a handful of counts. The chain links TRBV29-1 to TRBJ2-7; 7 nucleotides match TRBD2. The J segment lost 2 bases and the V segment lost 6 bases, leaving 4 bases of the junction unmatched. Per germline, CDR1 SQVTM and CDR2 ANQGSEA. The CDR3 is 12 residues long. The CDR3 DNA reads TGCAGCGTGAGGGAGGGCCCCTACGAGCAGTACTTC. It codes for CSVREGPYEQYF.

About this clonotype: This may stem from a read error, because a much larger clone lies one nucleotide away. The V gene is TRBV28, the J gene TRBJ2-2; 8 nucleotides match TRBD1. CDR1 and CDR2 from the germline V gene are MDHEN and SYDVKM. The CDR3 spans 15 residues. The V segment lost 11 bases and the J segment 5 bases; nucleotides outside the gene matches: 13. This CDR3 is CAGRGQGTMTGELFF. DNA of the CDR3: TGTGCCGGCCGAGGACAGGGTACGATGACCGGGGAGCTGTTTTTT.

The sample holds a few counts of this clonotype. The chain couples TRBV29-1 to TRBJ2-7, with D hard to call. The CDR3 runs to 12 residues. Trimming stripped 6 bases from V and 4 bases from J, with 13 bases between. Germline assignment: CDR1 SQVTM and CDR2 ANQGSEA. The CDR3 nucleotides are TGCAGCGTGAAAACTTGGGAATACGAGCAGTACTTC. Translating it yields CSVKTWEYEQYF.

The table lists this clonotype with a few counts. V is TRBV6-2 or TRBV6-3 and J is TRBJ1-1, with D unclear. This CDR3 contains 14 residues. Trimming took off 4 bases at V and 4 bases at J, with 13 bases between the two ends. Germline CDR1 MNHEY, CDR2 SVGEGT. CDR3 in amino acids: CASSSSRGSTEAFF. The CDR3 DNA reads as TGTGCCAGCAGTTCCTCTCGGGGATCCACTGAAGCTTTCTTT.